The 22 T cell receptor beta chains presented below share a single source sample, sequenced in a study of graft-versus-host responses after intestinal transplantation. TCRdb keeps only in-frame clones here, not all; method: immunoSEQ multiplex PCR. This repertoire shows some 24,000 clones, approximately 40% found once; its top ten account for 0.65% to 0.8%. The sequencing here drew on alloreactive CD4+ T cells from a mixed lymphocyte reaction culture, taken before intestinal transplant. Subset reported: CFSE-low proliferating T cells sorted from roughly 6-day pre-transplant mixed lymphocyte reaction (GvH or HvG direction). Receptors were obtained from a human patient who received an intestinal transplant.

CDR3 DNA sequence: TGCGCCAGCAGCCAGCAGATGACAGTCTCCGGAAACACCATATATTTT. As protein: CASSQQMTVSGNTIYF. The J gene is TRBJ1-3, the V gene TRBV4-1, with TRBD1 as a possible D gene (5 bases). The germline CDR1 and CDR2 sequences are MGHRA and YSYEKL. Trimming left V 3 bases short and J 4 bases short, with 16 bases between. This CDR3 comprises 16 residues.

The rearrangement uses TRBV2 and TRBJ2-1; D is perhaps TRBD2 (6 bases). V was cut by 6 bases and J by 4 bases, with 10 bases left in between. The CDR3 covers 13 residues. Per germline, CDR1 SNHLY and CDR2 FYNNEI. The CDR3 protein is CASRSGHYNEQFF. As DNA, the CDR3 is TGTGCCAGCAGGAGCGGGCATTACAATGAGCAGTTCTTC.

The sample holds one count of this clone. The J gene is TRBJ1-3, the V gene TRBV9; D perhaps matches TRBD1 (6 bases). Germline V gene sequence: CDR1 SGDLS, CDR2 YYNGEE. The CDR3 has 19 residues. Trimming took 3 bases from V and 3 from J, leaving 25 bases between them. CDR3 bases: TGTGCCAGCAGCGCACAGATTCAGACAGGACTCTTGGTTGGAAACACCATATATTTT. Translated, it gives CASSAQIQTGLLVGNTIYF.

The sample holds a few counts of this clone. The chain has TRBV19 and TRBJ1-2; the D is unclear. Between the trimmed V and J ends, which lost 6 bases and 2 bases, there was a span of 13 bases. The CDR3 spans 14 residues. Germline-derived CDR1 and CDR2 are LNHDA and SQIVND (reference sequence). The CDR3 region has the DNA TGTGCCAGTAGATTGATAGCGCTAAACTATGGCTACACCTTC. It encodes CASRLIALNYGYTF.

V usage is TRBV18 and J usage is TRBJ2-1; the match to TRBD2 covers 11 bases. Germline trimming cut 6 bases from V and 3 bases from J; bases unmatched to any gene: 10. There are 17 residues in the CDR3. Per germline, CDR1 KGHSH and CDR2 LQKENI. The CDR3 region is CASSPPSGGYFYNEQFF. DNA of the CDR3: TGTGCCAGCTCTCCTCCTAGCGGGGGGTATTTCTACAATGAGCAGTTCTTC.

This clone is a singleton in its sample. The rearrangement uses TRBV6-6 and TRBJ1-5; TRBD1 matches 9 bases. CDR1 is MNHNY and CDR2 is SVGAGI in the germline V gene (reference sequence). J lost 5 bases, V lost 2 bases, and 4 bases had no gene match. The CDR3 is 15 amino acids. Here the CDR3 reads CASSYIQGAYQPQHF. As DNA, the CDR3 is TGTGCCAGCAGTTACATACAGGGGGCATATCAGCCCCAGCATTTT.

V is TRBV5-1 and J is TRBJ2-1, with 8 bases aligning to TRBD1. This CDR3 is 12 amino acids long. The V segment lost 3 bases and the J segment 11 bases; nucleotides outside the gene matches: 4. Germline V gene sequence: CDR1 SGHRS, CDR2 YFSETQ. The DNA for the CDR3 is TGCGCCAGCAGCTCCGGACAGGGACAGCAGTTCTTC. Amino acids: CASSSGQGQQFF. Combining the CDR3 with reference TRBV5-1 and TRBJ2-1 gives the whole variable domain KAGVTQTPRYLIKTRGQQVTLSCSPISGHRSVSWYQQTPGQGLQFLFEYFSETQRNKGNFPGRFSGRQFSNSRSEMNVSTLELGDSALYLCASSSGQGQQFFGPGTRLTVL.

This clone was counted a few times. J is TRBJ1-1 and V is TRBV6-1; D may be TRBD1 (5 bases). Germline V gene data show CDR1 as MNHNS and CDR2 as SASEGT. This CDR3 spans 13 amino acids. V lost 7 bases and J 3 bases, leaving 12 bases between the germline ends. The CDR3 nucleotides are TGTGCCAGCACTTGGGGCCCGGACACTGAAGCTTTCTTT. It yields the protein CASTWGPDTEAFF.

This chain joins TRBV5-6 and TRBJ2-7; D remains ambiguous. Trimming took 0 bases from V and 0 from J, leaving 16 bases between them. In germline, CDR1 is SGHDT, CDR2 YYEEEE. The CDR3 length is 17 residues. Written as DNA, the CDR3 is TGTGCCAGCAGCTTGGCCGGTCCGCTAGGAAGCTCCTACGAGCAGTACTTC. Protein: CASSLAGPLGSSYEQYF.

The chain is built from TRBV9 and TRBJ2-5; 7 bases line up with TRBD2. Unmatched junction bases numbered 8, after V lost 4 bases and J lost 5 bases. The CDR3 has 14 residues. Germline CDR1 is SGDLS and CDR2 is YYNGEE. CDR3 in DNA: TGTGCCAGCAGCCCCGGGGGGACTCTCGAGACCCAGTACTTC. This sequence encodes CASSPGGTLETQYF. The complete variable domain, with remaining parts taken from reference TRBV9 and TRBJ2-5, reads DSGVTQTPKHLITATGQRVTLRCSPRSGDLSVYWYQQSLDQGLQFLIQYYNGEERAKGNILERFSAQQFPDLHSELNLSSLELGDSALYFCASSPGGTLETQYFGPGTRLLVL.

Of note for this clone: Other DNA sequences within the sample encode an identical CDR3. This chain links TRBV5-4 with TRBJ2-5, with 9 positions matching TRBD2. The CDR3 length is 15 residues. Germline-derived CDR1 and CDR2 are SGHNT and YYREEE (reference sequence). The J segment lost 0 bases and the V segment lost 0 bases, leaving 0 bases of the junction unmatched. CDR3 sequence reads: CASSLGLADQETQYF. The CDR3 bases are TGTGCCAGCAGCTTGGGACTAGCGGACCAAGAGACCCAGTACTTC.

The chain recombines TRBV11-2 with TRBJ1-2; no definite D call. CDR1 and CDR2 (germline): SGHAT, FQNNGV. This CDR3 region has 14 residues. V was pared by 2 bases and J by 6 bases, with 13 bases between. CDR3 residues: CASSLNPGLDGYTF. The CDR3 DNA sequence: TGTGCCAGCAGCTTAAACCCGGGGTTGGATGGCTACACCTTC.

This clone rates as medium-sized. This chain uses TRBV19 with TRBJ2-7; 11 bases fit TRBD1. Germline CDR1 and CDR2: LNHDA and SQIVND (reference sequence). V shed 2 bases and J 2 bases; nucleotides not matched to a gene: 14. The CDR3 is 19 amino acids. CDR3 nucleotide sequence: TGTGCCAGTAGTATAAACGGCGGGACAGGGGGTTCCTATGCCTACGAGCAGTACTTC. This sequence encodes CASSINGGTGGSYAYEQYF.

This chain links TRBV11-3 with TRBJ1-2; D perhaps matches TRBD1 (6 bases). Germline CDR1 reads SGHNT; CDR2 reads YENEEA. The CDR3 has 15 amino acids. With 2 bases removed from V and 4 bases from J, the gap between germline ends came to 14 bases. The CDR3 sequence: CASSLSGGRLYGYTF. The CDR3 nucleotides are TGTGCCAGCAGCTTATCCGGGGGGCGTCTCTATGGCTACACCTTC.

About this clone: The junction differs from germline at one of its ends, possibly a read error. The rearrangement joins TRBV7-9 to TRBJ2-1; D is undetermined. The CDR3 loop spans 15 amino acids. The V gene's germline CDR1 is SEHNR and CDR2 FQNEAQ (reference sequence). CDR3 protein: CASNLAQSSYNEQFF. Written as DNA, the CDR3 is TGTGCCAGCAACTTAGCCCAGTCCTCCTACAATGAGCAGTTCTTC.

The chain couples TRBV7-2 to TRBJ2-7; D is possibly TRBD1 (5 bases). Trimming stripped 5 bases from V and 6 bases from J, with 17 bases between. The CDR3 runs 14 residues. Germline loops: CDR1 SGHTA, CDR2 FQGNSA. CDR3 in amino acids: CASSENLGQREQYF. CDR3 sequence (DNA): TGTGCCAGCAGCGAAAATTTGGGGCAGCGCGAGCAGTACTTC.

CDR3 loop: CASSQDHYTGTSKETQYF. The CDR3 DNA reads TGCGCCAGCAGCCAAGATCACTATACCGGGACTAGCAAAGAGACCCAGTACTTC. The chain employs TRBV4-1 and TRBJ2-5, with 9 bases fitting TRBD2. The CDR3 is 18 amino acids. The germline V gene encodes CDR1 MGHRA and CDR2 YSYEKL. V trimming: 0 bases; J trimming: 3 bases; junction bases outside the gene matches: 11.

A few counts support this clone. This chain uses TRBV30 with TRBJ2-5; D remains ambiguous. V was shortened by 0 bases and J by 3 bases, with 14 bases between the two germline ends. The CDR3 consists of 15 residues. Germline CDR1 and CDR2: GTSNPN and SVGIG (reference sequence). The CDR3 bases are TGTGCCTGGAGTGTGTCGTTTCGGGTTGAAGAGACCCAGTACTTC. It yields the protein CAWSVSFRVEETQYF.

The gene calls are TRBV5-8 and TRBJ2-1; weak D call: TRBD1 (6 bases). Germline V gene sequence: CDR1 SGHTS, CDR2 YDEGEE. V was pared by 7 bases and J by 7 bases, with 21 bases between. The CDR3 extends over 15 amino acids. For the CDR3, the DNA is TGTGCCAGCGGGACGGGTCAGGGGAGAGGGAATGAGCAGTTCTTC. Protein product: CASGTGQGRGNEQFF.

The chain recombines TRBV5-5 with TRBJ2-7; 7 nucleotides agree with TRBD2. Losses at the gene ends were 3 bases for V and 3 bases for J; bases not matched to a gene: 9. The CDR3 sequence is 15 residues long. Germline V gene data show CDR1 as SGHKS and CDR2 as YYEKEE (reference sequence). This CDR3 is CASSWFGGGIYEQYF. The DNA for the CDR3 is TGTGCCAGCAGCTGGTTCGGCGGGGGAATCTACGAGCAGTACTTC.

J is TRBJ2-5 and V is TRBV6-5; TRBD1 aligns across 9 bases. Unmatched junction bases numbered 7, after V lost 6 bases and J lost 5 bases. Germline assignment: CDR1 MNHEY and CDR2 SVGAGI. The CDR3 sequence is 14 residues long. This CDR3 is CASRATGGGETQYF. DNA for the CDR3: TGTGCCAGCAGAGCCACAGGGGGCGGGGAGACCCAGTACTTC.

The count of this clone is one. CDR3 sequence (DNA): TGCGCCACTTCACGGGAGCAGTACTTC. This sequence encodes CATSREQYF. The chain has TRBV23-1 and TRBJ2-7; no reliable D call. TRBV23-1 is labeled an ORF, and its function is uncertain. V shed 10 bases and J shed 7 bases, with 8 bases lying between them. The CDR3 runs to 9 residues.